This TCR beta chain was sequenced for a study of regulatory T cells in long-lasting Graves disease. Study summary: Antithyroid drug use was under 3 months in newly diagnosed Graves' patients.

This clonotype was seen a handful of times. Its specificity is not known. Notes on the study in general: Persistent cases favored TRBV28, TRBJ1-2 and TRBJ2-5.

Arm-PCR of CDR3 regions and iRepertoire HTBI primers were used to build TCR beta libraries. TCRdb used MiXCR to reprocess the multiplex PCR reads, holding one entry per CDR3 protein. The sample records about 400,000 distinct CDR3 sequences, about 15% being singletons. The CDR3 consists of 14 residues. Germline CDR1 and CDR2: SQVTM and ANQGSEA. The V end lost 5 bases, the J end lost 6 bases, and 14 bases lay between the germline ends. Time point specified: newly diagnosed GD, antithyroid drugs for less than 3 months. PBMCs were the source of the RNA used for TCR sequencing. This sample also belongs to another study, concerning T cells in Graves' hyperthyroidism and ophthalmopathy. From that paper: Through a model of 13 V-J features, ophthalmopathy was separated from stable hyperthyroidism.

The material was peripheral blood mononuclear cells (PBMCs), obtained at new diagnosis, from a patient treated with antithyroid drugs. The chain couples TRBV29-1 to TRBJ1-6, with unresolved D. This sequence was found in a woman between 35 and 50 years old with Graves disease. The CDR3 nucleotides are TGCAGCGTTCTTGTCGGCTCTTCTAATTCACCCCTCCACTTT. Protein sequence: CSVLVGSSNSPLHF.